This T cell receptor (beta chain) was found in a study of blood T cells in healthy people across ages. The overall study: In model experiments, template switching was able to capture about one barcoded beta molecule for every two T cells that were present.

As for this clonotype: Its specificity is not known.

A second PCR of 7 to 11 cycles used a sample-barcoded 5' primer and a J-beta primer mix. Via MiXCR, TCRdb re-called the 5' RACE reads, giving one row per CDR3 protein. Of about 1.5 million distinct CDR3 sequences detected, roughly 43% appear once; the ten largest clones hold approximately 4%. Whole-study findings and limits: Age advanced and TCR beta diversity per million T cells fell, roughly linearly. Possibly, changes in expanded clonotypes were confounded because donor CMV status was unknown.

The germline CDR1 and CDR2 sequences are LGHDT and YNNKEL (reference sequence). CDR3 length equals 14 residues. The ends lost 4 bases at V and 7 bases at J; junction bases unmatched: 6. The sequence was collected from a woman between 18 and 30 years old in good health. The J gene is TRBJ2-7, the V gene TRBV3-1, with TRBD2 matching over 11 bases. Sequencing was performed on blood. The CDR3 nucleotides read TGTGCCAGCAGCCGTAGCGGGGGGGGCAATGAGCAGTACTTC. It encodes CASSRSGGGNEQYF.